This TCR beta chain was sequenced for a study of T cell responses to AZD1222 COVID-19 vaccine. This CDR3 region has 14 residues. Germline V CDR1 and CDR2: PRHDT, FYEKMQ (reference sequence). V gave up 5 bases and J gave up 6 bases, with 14 bases separating them. On this clone: Its antigen is unidentified.

Notes on the study in general: The sample set comprised mostly white British donors with more females, and clonal diversity was possibly underestimated.

Sequencing used immunoSEQ multiplex PCR; TCRdb keeps in-frame clones, though not all of them. The data show roughly 80,000 clones, about 91% seen once. Sequencing was performed on peripheral blood, taken 28 days after the second AZD1222 dose. This receptor was taken from an adult who received the AZD1222 COVID-19 vaccine. V is TRBV13 and J is TRBJ2-1, with D tentatively TRBD2 (5 bases). CDR3 amino acids: CASSPRGSVNEQFF. The CDR3 nucleotides read TGTGCCAGCAGCCCACGGGGTAGCGTCAATGAGCAGTTCTTC.